This T cell receptor beta chain was found in a study of blood T cell repertoires in COVID-19. Study-level background: From T cells, B-cell-depleted T cells, or PBMCs came the material, which was cDNA or gDNA.

Participants were placed into cohorts based on the clinical history they reported. Per the original data handling: Reference gene primer amplification yielded estimated nucleated cell counts. Assay used: immunoSEQ multiplex PCR; TCRdb lists only in-frame clones, some missing. V and J calls and clone size follow that table, whereas D and trimming were derived from the DNA. The sample lists roughly 250,000 clones; approximately 88% were seen once. The CDR3 contains 17 residues. The V and J ends lost 2 bases and 2 bases, in that order; junction bases with no gene match: 12. The specimen sequenced was PBMCs or T cells enriched from blood (not recorded which). This chain connects TRBV23-1 to TRBJ2-7; 7 nucleotides align to TRBD1. Being an ORF, TRBV23-1 has a function that is uncertain. This TCR was sampled from a woman aged 40 to 50 with acute COVID-19. CDR3 sequence reads: CASSQGNGTAGTYEQYV. The CDR3 DNA reads as TGCGCCAGCAGTCAAGGGAACGGGACAGCCGGGACCTACGAGCAGTACGTC.